The present T cell receptor (beta chain) was sequenced within a study of blood T cell repertoires in COVID-19. Study-wide context: The samples span acute and convalescent COVID-19 from the United States, Italy and Spain.

Per the study methods: Amplification with reference gene primers provided the estimates of nucleated cell counts. Method: immunoSEQ multiplex PCR; TCRdb's copy keeps in-frame clones and lacks some. That table is the source of V, J and clone size, and D and trimming were worked out from the DNA. The sample lists some 150,000 clones; about 79% were seen once. Germline lookup yields CDR1 LNHNV and CDR2 YYDKDF (reference sequence). V was clipped by 0 bases and J by 3 bases, with 9 bases between them. The CDR3 is 15 residues long. Sequencing was performed on peripheral blood. This chain links TRBV15 with TRBJ1-5; no reliable D call. The receptor's source is a woman between 50 and 59 years old with acute or convalescent COVID-19. The DNA for the CDR3 is TGTGCCACCAGCAGAGATTCACAGACCAATCAGCCCCAGCATTTT. Its protein is CATSRDSQTNQPQHF.